This T cell receptor (beta chain) emerged from a study of Ad26.COV2.S vaccination and SARS-CoV-2 variants (dated by TCRdb to 2020 to 2023). In the study overall: Donors in the vaccine arm were drawn from COV1001, a phase I-IIa trial of Ad26.COV2.S in healthy adults that was multicentre, randomized, double-blind and placebo-controlled. Participants in the trial were split at random into five groups of five each, receiving low-dose or high-dose Ad26.COV2.S once or twice, or else placebo on both occasions. Blinding of investigators to trial group allocation was maintained during experiments and outcome assessment. TCRbeta repertoire sequencing was used to assess the specificity and breadth of SARS-CoV-2-reactive T cell receptors after Ad26.COV2.S vaccination. The TCR-sequenced set comprised about 32 samples: approximately 19 Ad26.COV2.S vaccine recipients, 5 placebo recipients and 8 SARS-CoV-2 convalescent individuals. Ad26.COV2.S was administered intramuscularly at 5 x 10^10 or 1 x 10^11 viral particles, either as a single shot or as two shots given 56 days apart.

Paper-wide results and their limitations: The study was not powered for comparison of responses between vaccine doses or regimens. Compared with placebo recipients, Ad26.COV2.S recipients showed higher spike-specific TCR breadth (P = 0.0014). The authors noted that the TCR breadth and depth analyses may have underestimated total T cell responses. Comparable non-spike TCR breadth was observed between vaccine and placebo recipients, consistent with only spike being contained in the vaccine. After vaccination, spike-specific CD8+ and CD4+ T cell responses were reported to show substantial breadth.

What the treatment or condition label conveys for this sample: approximately 18 received Ad26.COV2.S at low or high dose, single or two shots; about five received placebo; per-sample allocation not given. Repertoires of vaccine and placebo recipients were sequenced from samples collected on day 63 after the first injection. Cohort 1b enrolled roughly 25 adults aged 18-55 years at a single site in Boston, USA, between 29 July and 7 August 2020. Ad26.COV2.S was a replication-incompetent adenovirus type 26 vector expressing a prefusion-stabilized SARS-CoV-2 spike protein from the original Wuhan strain. Regarding this clone: The target of this receptor is not known. No much larger clone exists at a distance of one base, and base qualities are not known.

The V and J ends are trimmed by 2 bases and 7 bases, leaving 15 bases between them. The germline V gene (reference sequence) provides CDR1 LNHDA and CDR2 SQIVND. The CDR3 has 15 amino acids, counting the end cysteine and phenylalanine. The only DNA kept is the CDR3, 45 bases in frame from the first base. The immunoSEQ Assay was the method used to sequence TCRbeta CDR3 regions. After extraction, genomic DNA underwent amplification by bias-controlled multiplex PCR, followed by high-throughput sequencing. The authors' analysis ran thus. Collapsing and filtering of sequences were performed to quantify the absolute abundance of each unique TCRbeta CDR3 region. T cell fraction was estimated by normalizing TCRbeta template counts to usable DNA, with usable DNA measured through amplification of reference genes found in all nucleated cells. Repertoire TCRs were annotated as SARS-CoV-2-specific when V gene, CDR3 amino acid sequence and J gene were exactly matched to a known reactive TCR set. The reference SARS-CoV-2 TCR set was obtained from MIRA and was filtered for enrichment in COVID-19-positive ImmuneCODE repertoires, whereby public or cross-reactive TCRs were removed. Using the MIRA antigens, annotated TCRs were further analysed by specific ORF or by position within an ORF. Breadth was defined as annotated unique rearrangements over total unique productive rearrangements; depth was the summed frequency of those rearrangements. TCR breadth was compared between groups using two-sided Wilcoxon rank-sum tests. Sourced from immuneACCESS, this table was stored by TCRdb with only in-frame sequences that have V and J called. A share of the clones is absent; for the studies checked, an unresolved V gene accounts for under half, and the remainder has no known explanation. V and J calls and clone size are given by that table; D and trimming were obtained from the DNA. The sample has around 320,000 clones on record, 86% of them singletons. More than 1.5% of the sample is taken by the ten largest.

Recombination linked TRBV19 to TRBJ1-5; perhaps TRBD1 is the D gene, with 5 bases matching. The TCR sequence derives from a person between 18 and 65 years old who received the Ad26.COV2.S COVID-19 vaccine or a placebo. Specimen: peripheral blood, collected in a trial of Ad26.COV2.S vaccine versus placebo. The CDR3 sequence is CASSISSGTGQPQHF. The nucleotides are TGTGCCAGTAGTATATCCTCAGGGACTGGCCAGCCCCAGCATTTT.